This T cell receptor beta chain stems from a study of T cell repertoires in cytomegalovirus infection. Study-wide results and limits: CMV-specific TCR beta clonotypes restricted by HLA-C were the ones dominating the ex vivo response.

This CDR3 region has 12 residues. The germline V and J ends were trimmed by 8 bases and 6 bases, with 11 bases remaining between them. Germline V gene lookup returns CDR1 MDHEN and CDR2 SYDVKM. TCRdb analysed the reads with MiXCR anew, one entry per CDR3 protein. The sample lists hundreds of thousands of distinct CDR3 sequences; around 9.5% were seen once. This clonotype occurred a few times. Its antigen is not known. What was sequenced was PBMCs. The rearrangement links TRBV28 to TRBJ1-5; no clear D. The sequence was obtained from a human donor in good health (CMV status not recorded). Some clones in this sample may be carry-over from other donors' samples. This chain's CDR3 is CASLEGGQPQHF. The CDR3 DNA follows: TGTGCCAGCCTAGAGGGAGGTCAGCCCCAGCATTTT.